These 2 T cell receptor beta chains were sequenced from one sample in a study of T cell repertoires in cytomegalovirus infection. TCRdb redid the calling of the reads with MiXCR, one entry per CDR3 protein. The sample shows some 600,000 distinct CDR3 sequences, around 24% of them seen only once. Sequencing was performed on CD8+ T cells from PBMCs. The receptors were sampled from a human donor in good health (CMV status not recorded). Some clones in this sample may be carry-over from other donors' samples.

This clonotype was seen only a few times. CDR3 bases: TGTGCCAGCAGCCAAGTCGCCGGAGGCCTTGAAGCTTTCTTT. This encodes CASSQVAGGLEAFF. The chain links TRBV3-1 to TRBJ1-1; no clear D gene. Germline V gives CDR1 LGHDT, CDR2 YNNKEL (reference sequence). V was trimmed by 1 base and J by 7 bases, leaving 13 bases between them. The CDR3 totals 14 residues.

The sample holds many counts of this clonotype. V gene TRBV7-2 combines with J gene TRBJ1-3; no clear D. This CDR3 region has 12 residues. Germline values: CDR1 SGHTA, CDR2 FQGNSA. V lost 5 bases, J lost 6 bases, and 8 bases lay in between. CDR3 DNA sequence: TGTGCCAGCAGCCCCATACCAAACACCATATATTTT. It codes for CASSPIPNTIYF. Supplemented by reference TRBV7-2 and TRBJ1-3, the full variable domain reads GAGVSQSPSNKVTEKGKDVELRCDPISGHTALYWYRQSLGQGLEFLIYFQGNSAPDKSGLPSDRFSAERTGGSVSTLTIQRTQQEDSAVYLCASSPIPNTIYFGEGSWLTVV.